Detailed here is one T cell receptor (beta chain). What it binds is unknown. Some clones are missing from TCRdb's copy, which holds only in-frame ones; the method was immunoSEQ multiplex PCR. The repertoire includes about 58,000 clones, about four fifths of them detected once, and approximately 17% sits in the top ten. The data were taken from a study of identifying expanded T cells in peripheral blood. With 5 bases clipped from V and 2 bases from J, the junction kept 3 bases outside the gene matches. The CDR3 runs 14 residues. CDR1 is LNHDA and CDR2 is SQIVND in the germline V gene (reference sequence). Study results and limitations: Over about two and four weeks, about 17 and 20 clones changed, versus approximately 1.1 between replicates. Variance in clone template counts between roughly two-week samples significantly increased with total template count across all healthy donors.

Collection occurred without any documented infections or immune events in donors. The sequence came from a person between 18 and 69 years old in good health. The chain employs TRBV19 and TRBJ1-5, with 7 bases matching TRBD1. The sample consisted of blood. The CDR3 DNA reads as TGTGCCAGTAGTGACAGGGCTGGCAATCAGCCCCAGCATTTT. Protein sequence: CASSDRAGNQPQHF.